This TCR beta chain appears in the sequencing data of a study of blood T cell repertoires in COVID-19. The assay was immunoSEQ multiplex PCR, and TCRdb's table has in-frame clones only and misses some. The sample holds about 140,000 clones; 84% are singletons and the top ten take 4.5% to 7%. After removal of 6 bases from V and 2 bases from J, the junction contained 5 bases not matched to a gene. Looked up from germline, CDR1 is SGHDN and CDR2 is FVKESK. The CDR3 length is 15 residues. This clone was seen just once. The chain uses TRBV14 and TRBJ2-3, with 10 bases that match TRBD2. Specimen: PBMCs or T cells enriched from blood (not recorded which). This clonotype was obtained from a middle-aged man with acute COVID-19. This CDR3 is CASSPLAGDTDTQYF. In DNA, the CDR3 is TGTGCCAGCAGTCCCCTAGCGGGGGACACAGATACGCAGTATTTT.